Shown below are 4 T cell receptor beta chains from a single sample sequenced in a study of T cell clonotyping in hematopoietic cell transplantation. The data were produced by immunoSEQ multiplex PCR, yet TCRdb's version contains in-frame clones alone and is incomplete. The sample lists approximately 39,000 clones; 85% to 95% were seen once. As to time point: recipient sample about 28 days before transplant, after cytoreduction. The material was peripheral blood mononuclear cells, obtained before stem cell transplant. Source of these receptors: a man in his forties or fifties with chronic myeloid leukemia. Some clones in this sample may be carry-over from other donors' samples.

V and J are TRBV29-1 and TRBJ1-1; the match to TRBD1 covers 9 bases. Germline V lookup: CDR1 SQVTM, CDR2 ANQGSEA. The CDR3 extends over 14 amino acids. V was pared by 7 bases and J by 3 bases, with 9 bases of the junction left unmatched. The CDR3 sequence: CSATTGGADTEAFF. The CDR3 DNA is TGCAGCGCAACTACAGGGGGCGCGGACACTGAAGCTTTCTTT.

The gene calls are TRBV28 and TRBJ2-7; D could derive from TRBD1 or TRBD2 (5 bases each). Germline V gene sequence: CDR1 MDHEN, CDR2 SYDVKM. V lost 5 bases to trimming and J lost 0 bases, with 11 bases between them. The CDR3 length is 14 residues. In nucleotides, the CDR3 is TGTGCCAGCAGTCCCGGGACGGACTCCTACGAGCAGTACTTC. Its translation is CASSPGTDSYEQYF.

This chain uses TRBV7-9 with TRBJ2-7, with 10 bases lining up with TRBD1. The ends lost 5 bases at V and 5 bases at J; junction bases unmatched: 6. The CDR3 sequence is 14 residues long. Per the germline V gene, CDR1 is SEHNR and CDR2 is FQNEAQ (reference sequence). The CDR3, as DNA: TGTGCCAGCAGCCGACCGGGACAGGGGAACGAGCAGTACTTC. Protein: CASSRPGQGNEQYF.

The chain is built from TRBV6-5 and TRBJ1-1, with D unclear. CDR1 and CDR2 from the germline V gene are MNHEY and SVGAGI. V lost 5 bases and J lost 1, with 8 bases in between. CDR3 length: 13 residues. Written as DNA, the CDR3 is TGTGCCAGCAGTCAGAAGTGGAACACTGAAGCTTTCTTT. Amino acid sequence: CASSQKWNTEAFF.